This passage covers 21 T cell receptor beta chains from one sample sequenced in a study of identical twins. MiXCR was run by TCRdb on the 5' RACE reads, yielding one entry per CDR3 protein. This table has over 250,000 distinct CDR3 sequences, more than 8% appearing once. This sample also appeared in a second study, on yellow fever vaccine responses in identical twins.

Sample: CD8+ T cells sorted from blood. The receptors shown here come from a woman under 30 in good health.

This clonotype was observed at least ten times. The chain recombines TRBV27 with TRBJ2-5; D call uncertain. Germline assignment: CDR1 MNHEY and CDR2 SMNVEV (reference sequence). The CDR3 spans 14 residues. The ends were cut back, 4 bases at V and 5 bases at J, with 14 bases in the middle. This CDR3 reads CASSSGLDPETQYF. CDR3 nucleotide sequence: TGTGCCAGCAGTTCTGGGCTGGACCCGGAGACCCAGTACTTC.

This chain connects TRBV7-8 to TRBJ2-1; 9 bases fit TRBD1. Germline CDR1 SGHVS, CDR2 FQNEAQ. The trim removed 5 bases at V and 4 bases at J, leaving 6 bases unmatched. This CDR3 comprises 15 residues. The CDR3 here is CASSHRDRVYNEQFF. CDR3 bases: TGTGCCAGCAGCCACCGGGACAGGGTTTACAATGAGCAGTTCTTC.

A few counts support this clonotype. The V call is TRBV20-1, the J call TRBJ1-6; D is unresolved. Germline CDR1 DFQATT, CDR2 SNEGSKA (reference sequence). This CDR3 comprises 14 residues. The V gene lost 0 bases and the J gene lost 7 bases, with 10 bases spanning the gap. CDR3 residues: CSARDLGPNSPLHF. CDR3 sequence (DNA): TGCAGTGCTAGAGATTTAGGACCGAATTCACCCCTCCACTTT.

The CDR3 reads CASSLSSLKDEQYF. Here the CDR3 DNA reads TGTGCCAGCAGCTTGTCTTCCCTCAAGGACGAGCAGTACTTC. This chain connects TRBV7-9 to TRBJ2-7, with D unclear. Trimming took off 3 bases at V and 5 bases at J, with 14 bases between the two ends. CDR3 length: 14 amino acids. Germline CDR1 reads SEHNR; CDR2 reads FQNEAQ (reference sequence).

This clonotype was seen more than once but under ten times. The chain has TRBV27 and TRBJ2-1; D unclear. Germline assignment: CDR1 MNHEY and CDR2 SMNVEV (reference sequence). There are 12 residues in the CDR3. Trimming took off 7 bases at V and 2 bases at J, with 6 bases between the two ends. Written as DNA, the CDR3 is TGTGCCAGCATGGGCGCCTACAATGAGCAGTTCTTC. Its translation is CASMGAYNEQFF.

This clonotype was seen ten or more times. This rearrangement joins TRBV12-3 or TRBV12-4 to TRBJ2-2; D is undetermined. This CDR3 has 13 residues. V lost 5 bases to trimming and J lost 4 bases, with 8 bases between them. CDR3 protein: CASSPSGTGELFF. DNA of the CDR3: TGTGCCAGCAGTCCTTCGGGCACCGGGGAGCTGTTTTTT.

This clonotype came up many times. A junction end diverges from the germline sequence, so it may reflect a read error. The chain is built from TRBV7-9 and TRBJ2-7; 7 bases agree with TRBD2. This CDR3 contains 13 residues. The germline gives CDR1 SEHNR, CDR2 FQNEAQ (reference sequence). The chain's CDR3 is CASSSGTTYEQYF. CDR3 sequence (DNA): TGCGCCAGCAGCAGCGGGACTACCTACGAGCAGTACTTC.

V gene TRBV5-6 combines with J gene TRBJ2-1, with a tentative D call TRBD2 (6 bases). This CDR3 is 18 amino acids long. Trimming left V 0 bases short and J 8 bases short, with 24 bases between. Germline lookup yields CDR1 SGHDT and CDR2 YYEEEE. The CDR3 spells CASSLAVRGEASEDEQFF. DNA for the CDR3: TGTGCCAGCAGCTTGGCCGTTAGAGGGGAGGCTTCGGAGGATGAGCAGTTCTTC. Drawing the rest from reference TRBV5-6 and TRBJ2-1, the complete variable domain is DAGVTQSPTHLIKTRGQQVTLRCSPKSGHDTVSWYQQALGQGPQFIFQYYEEEERQRGNFPDRFSGHQFPNYSSELNVNALLLGDSALYLCASSLAVRGEASEDEQFFGPGTRLTVL.

Ten or more counts support this clonotype. The rearrangement uses TRBV28 and TRBJ2-5; 11 positions match TRBD2. The CDR3 has 16 amino acids. J lost 5 bases, V lost 8 bases, and 13 bases had no gene match. CDR1 and CDR2 from the germline V gene are MDHEN and SYDVKM. The CDR3 spells CASFRLAGPLWETQYF. In nucleotides, the CDR3 is TGTGCCAGCTTTAGACTAGCGGGACCACTTTGGGAGACCCAGTACTTC.

In this sample, this clonotype turned up many times. The chain recombines TRBV20-1 with TRBJ1-4; D not certain. V was cut by 1 base and J by 0 bases, with 12 bases left in between. The CDR3 extends over 16 amino acids. Germline V gene lookup returns CDR1 DFQATT and CDR2 SNEGSKA (reference sequence). This chain's CDR3 is CSARGGSSATNEKLFF. The CDR3 region has the DNA TGCAGTGCTAGAGGTGGTAGCAGCGCAACTAATGAAAAACTGTTTTTT.

This clonotype was counted between two and nine times. This chain links TRBV30 with TRBJ2-1; no firm D call. Germline loops: CDR1 GTSNPN, CDR2 SVGIG (reference sequence). This CDR3 contains 12 residues. V was shortened by 2 bases and J by 3 bases, with 5 bases between the two germline ends. The CDR3 bases are TGTGCCTGGAGTCTGAGCTACAATGAGCAGTTCTTC. Its translation: CAWSLSYNEQFF.

This clonotype has a count of ten or more. The gene calls are TRBV3-1 and TRBJ1-1; no clear D gene. This CDR3 region has 14 residues. Per the germline V gene, CDR1 is LGHDT and CDR2 is YNNKEL (reference sequence). V was cut by 0 bases and J by 6 bases, with 11 bases left in between. The CDR3 region is CASSQDLAGPEAFF. CDR3 coding DNA: TGTGCCAGCAGCCAAGACTTGGCAGGTCCTGAAGCTTTCTTT.

This clonotype has only a few counts. The genes are TRBV7-9 and TRBJ2-7; D is unclear. The CDR3 loop spans 14 amino acids. The V and J ends lost 5 bases and 2 bases respectively, with 13 bases between them. CDR1 and CDR2 (germline): SEHNR, FQNEAQ (reference sequence). The CDR3 DNA is TGTGCCAGCAGCCCAGTCGAGCTTACCTACGAGCAGTACTTC. Its protein product is CASSPVELTYEQYF.

This clonotype was detected only a few times. The CDR3, as DNA: TGTGCCATCAGAGGGGTCCGGGAGAGACCCCTCACGGATGAGCAGTTCTTC. Its translation: CAIRGVRERPLTDEQFF. The J gene is TRBJ2-1, the V gene TRBV21-1; the table names TRBD1, a call not compared with the DNA. TRBV21-1 is a pseudogene. This CDR3 has 17 amino acids.

This clonotype appeared a few times. The chain is built from TRBV7-8 and TRBJ2-5, with 14 nucleotides matching TRBD2. Germline CDR1 is SGHVS and CDR2 is FQNEAQ. CDR3 length: 20 residues. V was clipped by 5 bases and J by 3 bases; unmatched bases: 17. The CDR3 DNA reads TGTGCCAGCAGCCTCCCCGTCCCGGGACTAGCGGGGGTTGGGGAAGAGACCCAGTACTTC. Its translation: CASSLPVPGLAGVGEETQYF.

The gene calls are TRBV20-1 and TRBJ2-7, with a tentative D call TRBD2 (6 bases). V dropped 4 bases and J dropped 0 bases, with 16 bases sitting between them. Germline CDR1 reads DFQATT; CDR2 reads SNEGSKA (reference sequence). This CDR3 region has 15 residues. The CDR3 loop is CSATLKRVNSYEQYF. The CDR3 coding sequence is TGCAGTGCTACTTTAAAGCGGGTGAACTCCTACGAGCAGTACTTC.

The V gene is TRBV4-1, the J gene TRBJ2-3; the D gene is possibly TRBD1 (7 bases). The ends were cut back, 3 bases at V and 0 bases at J, with 16 bases in the middle. CDR1 is MGHRA, CDR2 YSYEKL, per germline. There are 17 residues in the CDR3. The CDR3 region is CASSHTGERASTDTQYF. The CDR3 DNA reads TGCGCCAGCAGCCACACAGGGGAGCGGGCTAGCACAGATACGCAGTATTTT.

V is TRBV7-8 and J is TRBJ2-7, with TRBD2 identical over 10 bases. The junction had 8 bases not matched to a gene; V was cut back by 4 bases and J by 5 bases. Germline lookup yields CDR1 SGHVS and CDR2 FQNEAQ. This CDR3 contains 15 residues. This chain's CDR3 is CASSSSGSLSHEQYF. In nucleotides, the CDR3 is TGTGCCAGCAGCTCTAGCGGGAGTCTGTCCCACGAGCAGTACTTC.

This clonotype was counted ten times or more. This chain connects TRBV6-1 to TRBJ1-1; 10 positions match TRBD1. The CDR3 loop spans 17 amino acids. Losses at the gene ends were 7 bases for V and 1 base for J; bases not matched to a gene: 12. CDR1 MNHNS and CDR2 SASEGT come from the germline V gene. This chain's CDR3 is CASIQAGQGIGNTEAFF. The CDR3 DNA follows: TGTGCCAGCATCCAGGCGGGACAGGGGATTGGGAACACTGAAGCTTTCTTT.

The genes are TRBV4-1 and TRBJ2-1; 8 bases fit TRBD2. The length of the CDR3 is 16 residues. CDR1 and CDR2 from the germline V gene are MGHRA and YSYEKL. J was trimmed by 7 bases and V by 2 bases; bases with no gene match: 10. The CDR3 DNA reads as TGCGCCAGCAGCCAAACCCCGGGACTAGGCCTTAATGAGCAGTTCTTC. Amino acid sequence: CASSQTPGLGLNEQFF.

This clonotype was observed a few times. Here the CDR3 DNA reads TGCAGTGCTAGAGACTCGGTAGGGCGGGGGGCGTCCTACAATGAGCAGTTCTTC. The encoded protein is CSARDSVGRGASYNEQFF. The rearrangement links TRBV20-1 to TRBJ2-1, with 8 bases aligning to TRBD2. With 0 bases clipped from V and 1 base from J, the junction kept 11 bases outside the gene matches. Germline V lookup: CDR1 DFQATT, CDR2 SNEGSKA (reference sequence). There are 18 residues in the CDR3.